These T cell receptor beta chains were read from a single sample in a study of blood T cell repertoires in COVID-19. Some clones are missing from TCRdb's copy, which holds only in-frame ones; the method was immunoSEQ multiplex PCR. The table lists about 160,000 clones, roughly 80% of them singletons. Material: PBMCs or T cells enriched from blood (not recorded which). The receptor source for this set is a woman in her 40s with acute COVID-19. Each CDR3 is given with its conserved first and last residue. D genes are given only for firm matches. Not every row has a clone size; where given, it reads once, few, many or a size class.

13 | TRBD2 | TRBJ2-1 | TRBV10-3 | NA | TGTGCCATCACCGGGACTAGCGGCAATGAGCAGTTCTTC | CAITGTSGNEQFF
15 | TRBD2 | TRBJ2-2 | TRBV10-2 | NA | TGCGCCAGCAGATCGACTAGCGGGAACACCGGGGAGCTGTTTTTT | CASRSTSGNTGELFF
14 | NA | TRBJ1-1 | TRBV5-4 | NA | TGTGCGACACGGAGGCAGGGCGGGGAGACTGAAGCTTTCTTT | CATRRQGGETEAFF
16 | NA | TRBJ2-1 | TRBV10-2 | NA | TGCGCCAGCAGTGAGTGGTGGGAGGAATCCTACAATGAGCAGTTCTTC | CASSEWWEESYNEQFF
12 | NA | TRBJ1-3 | TRBV12-3/TRBV12-4 | NA | TGTGCCAGCAGACCGGGGGGAAACACCATATATTTT | CASRPGGNTIYF
17 | TRBD2 | TRBJ2-6 | TRBV9 | NA | TGTGCCAGCAGGGCTGGCGGGAGGGCCACTGGGGCCAACGTCCTGACTTTC | CASRAGGRATGANVLTF
14 | TRBD2 | TRBJ2-5 | TRBV9 | NA | TGTGCCAGCAGCGTAGGTAGCGGGATAGAGACCCAGTACTTC | CASSVGSGIETQYF
12 | NA | TRBJ1-2 | TRBV7-9 | NA | TGTGCCAGCAGCTTGCGGGCCTATGGCTACACCTTC | CASSLRAYGYTF
13 | NA | TRBJ2-7 | TRBV5-1 | NA | TGCGCCAGCAGCCCAGTTCCTAGCTACGAGCAGTACTTC | CASSPVPSYEQYF
18 | TRBD1 | TRBJ2-5 | TRBV5-1 | NA | TGCGCCAGCAGCTTGGGACAGGGGGTCGGACCCGCCCAAGAGACCCAGTACTTC | CASSLGQGVGPAQETQYF
16 | TRBD2 | TRBJ2-3 | TRBV11-1 | NA | TGTGCCAGCAGCTTCGGGACTAGCGGGTACACAGATACGCAGTATTTT | CASSFGTSGYTDTQYF
16 | TRBD2 | TRBJ2-2 | TRBV5-1 | NA | TGCGCCAGCAGCTTGGGAGCGGGAGGCGGTACCGGGGAGCTGTTTTTT | CASSLGAGGGTGELFF
15 | TRBD1 | TRBJ2-2 | TRBV19 | NA | TGTGCCAGTAGAGGGGGCGCGGGTAGCACCGGGGAGCTGTTTTTT | CASRGGAGSTGELFF
17 | TRBD2 | TRBJ2-1 | TRBV13 | NA | TGTGCCAGCAGCTTGCCCACTACTAGCGGACTATACAATGAGCAGTTCTTC | CASSLPTTSGLYNEQFF
13 | TRBD1 | TRBJ1-2 | TRBV10-3 | few | TGTGCCATCACTGTTGACAGGGCCCGTGGCTACACCTTC | CAITVDRARGYTF
19 | TRBD2 | TRBJ2-5 | TRBV9 | NA | TGTGCCAGCAGCGAAACCCAGGGACTAGCGGAGCCCACCCAAGAGACCCAGTACTTC | CASSETQGLAEPTQETQYF
15 | TRBD2 | TRBJ2-5 | TRBV2 | few | TGTGCCAGCAGTGCCGGACTAGCATTCGGAGAGACCCAGTACTTC | CASSAGLAFGETQYF
15 | TRBD2 | TRBJ2-1 | TRBV2 | NA | TGTGCCAGCGGGAGTAGGCTAGCGGGTGACAATGAGCAGTTCTTC | CASGSRLAGDNEQFF
14 | TRBD1 | TRBJ1-5 | TRBV30 | NA | TGTGCCTGGAGTAGTACAGGGGGAGTTCAGCCCCAGCATTTT | CAWSSTGGVQPQHF
13 | TRBD2 | TRBJ2-5 | TRBV29-1 | few | TGCAGCGTTGAGGGACTAGCGGGAGAGGAGAAGTACTTC | CSVEGLAGEEKYF
16 | TRBD2 | TRBJ2-1 | TRBV27 | NA | TGTGCCAGCAGTTTTTCCACGGGACTAGCGTACAATGAGCAGTTCTTC | CASSFSTGLAYNEQFF
17 | TRBD1 | TRBJ1-5 | TRBV27 | NA | TGTGCCAGCAGCAGGACAGGGGGCACGTATAGCAATCAGCCCCAGCATTTT | CASSRTGGTYSNQPQHF